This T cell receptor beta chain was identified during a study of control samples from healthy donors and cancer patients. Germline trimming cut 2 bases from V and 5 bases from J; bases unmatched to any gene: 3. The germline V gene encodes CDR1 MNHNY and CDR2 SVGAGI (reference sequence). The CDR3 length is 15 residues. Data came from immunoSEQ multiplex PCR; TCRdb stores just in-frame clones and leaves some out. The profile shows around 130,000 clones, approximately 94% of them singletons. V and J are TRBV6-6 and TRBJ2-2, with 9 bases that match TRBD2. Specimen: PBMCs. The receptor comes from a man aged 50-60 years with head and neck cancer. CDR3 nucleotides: TGTGCCAGCAGTTACCCCGGACTAGCGACCGGGGAGCTGTTTTTT. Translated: CASSYPGLATGELFF.